This passage covers 8 T cell receptor beta chains from one sample sequenced in a study of T cells in narcolepsy. The assay was immunoSEQ multiplex PCR, and TCRdb's table has in-frame clones only and misses some. The sample includes some 13,000 clones, less than 90% of them seen just once. The sample taken for sequencing was CD45RA- memory CD4+ T cells from PBMCs. The receptors were gathered from a human donor with narcolepsy.

In its sample, this clone was seen once. The gene calls are TRBV28 and TRBJ2-7, with 8 bases identical to TRBD1. The CDR3 is made up of 12 amino acids. Germline V CDR1 and CDR2: MDHEN, SYDVKM. V gave up 5 bases and J gave up 6 bases; unmatched junction bases: 3. CDR3 loop: CASSQQGGEQYF. The CDR3 nucleotides are TGTGCCAGCAGTCAACAGGGGGGCGAGCAGTACTTC.

The gene calls are TRBV14 and TRBJ2-7, with 9 bases identical to TRBD2. CDR3 length: 17 residues. V gave up 1 base and J gave up 0 bases; unmatched junction bases: 7. Germline V gives CDR1 SGHDN, CDR2 FVKESK. CDR3 residues: CASSQVKGTSLSYEQYF. CDR3 in DNA: TGTGCCAGCAGCCAAGTTAAAGGGACTAGCCTCTCCTACGAGCAGTACTTC.

The genes are TRBV7-7 and TRBJ2-7; no firm D call. The CDR3 sequence is 14 residues long. Germline values: CDR1 SSHAT, CDR2 FNYEAQ (reference sequence). With 1 base removed from V and 2 bases from J, the gap between germline ends came to 9 bases. CDR3 DNA: TGTGCCAGCAGCTTAGGAACGGGTACCTACGAGCAGTACTTC. Encoded protein: CASSLGTGTYEQYF.

This chain connects TRBV19 to TRBJ2-5, with 9 bases fitting TRBD1. Trimming took 5 bases from V and 5 from J; bases not matched to a gene: 9. There are 15 residues in the CDR3. Germline V lookup: CDR1 LNHDA, CDR2 SQIVND (reference sequence). The CDR3 DNA sequence: TGTGCCAGTAGTGTAAAGGGACAGGGATATGAGACCCAGTACTTC. Protein sequence: CASSVKGQGYETQYF.

The chain uses TRBV18 and TRBJ1-1, with D maybe TRBD1 (5 bases). The germline V gene encodes CDR1 KGHSH and CDR2 LQKENI. The CDR3 has 13 amino acids. Trimming cost V 3 bases and J 8 bases, with 13 bases left between them. DNA for the CDR3: TGTGCCAGCTCACCCTCGGGGGGTTTAGAAGCTTTCTTT. Amino acid sequence: CASSPSGGLEAFF.

The chain joins TRBV6-5 to TRBJ1-2, with 7 bases lining up with TRBD1. Germline V lookup: CDR1 MNHEY, CDR2 SVGAGI. The CDR3 runs to 14 residues. V shed 6 bases, J shed 8 bases, and the junction held 12 bases outside the gene matches. The CDR3 region has the DNA TGTGCCAGCAGGAGGTTCGAGGGGGCGCAAGGCTACACCTTC. It is translated as CASRRFEGAQGYTF.

This sequence joins TRBV7-2 and TRBJ2-3, with 9 positions matching TRBD2. Unmatched junction bases numbered 6, after V lost 1 base and J lost 4 bases. The CDR3 length is 16 residues. Germline V gene sequence: CDR1 SGHTA, CDR2 FQGNSA. The CDR3 DNA is TGTGCCAGCAGCTTAGTGGGCGGGAGGGCGTCAGATACGCAGTATTTT. It yields the protein CASSLVGGRASDTQYF.

This chain links TRBV28 with TRBJ1-5; the D gene is possibly TRBD1 (5 bases). The V end was cut by 2 bases, the J end by 7 bases, with 15 bases between. CDR3 length: 15 residues. Germline V gives CDR1 MDHEN, CDR2 SYDVKM. CDR3 in amino acids: CASSLRSGYEQPQHF. The DNA of the CDR3 is TGTGCCAGCAGTTTAAGGTCAGGGTATGAGCAGCCCCAGCATTTT. Filled out from reference TRBV28 and TRBJ1-5, the complete variable domain reads DVKVTQSSRYLVKRTGEKVFLECVQDMDHENMFWYRQDPGLGLRLIYFSYDVKMKEKGDIPEGYSVSREKKERFSLILESASTNQTSMYLCASSLRSGYEQPQHFGDGTRLSIL.